The clone carrying this T cell receptor (beta chain) occurred many times. The sample is drawn from a study of T cells in Graves' hyperthyroidism and ophthalmopathy. The CDR3 has 14 amino acids. Trimming left V 4 bases short and J 2 bases short, with 12 bases between. Germline loops: CDR1 LGHDT, CDR2 YNNKEL (reference sequence). Template material for amplifying TCR beta CDR3 regions consisted of RNA transcripts. The HTBI primer set served for first-round RT-PCR of the TCR CDR3. One entry per CDR3 protein, called by TCRdb with MiXCR from the multiplex PCR reads. The sample shows a few hundred thousand distinct CDR3 sequences, roughly 20% of them seen only once.

This sequence joins TRBV3-1 and TRBJ2-7; TRBD2 is a possible D gene (5 bases). The sequencing sample was made of blood. The TCR comes from a woman between 50 and 59 years old with Graves' hyperthyroidism. CDR3 DNA sequence: TGTGCCAGCAGCCCTCTTGGGGAGCCCTACGAGCAGTACTTC. Translated, it gives CASSPLGEPYEQYF.